This TCR beta chain appears in the sequencing data of a study of CD8+ T cells in alopecia areata. The length of the CDR3 is 12 residues. The germline V gene has CDR1 MNHEY and CDR2 SMNVEV (reference sequence). V was trimmed by 8 bases and J by 2 bases, leaving 8 bases between them. Alopecia areata patients provided lesional scalp punch biopsies and peripheral blood, both collected for the study. Researchers picked out CD4+ and CD8+ T cells from PBMCs by sorting. Study-wide results and caveats: Scalp sequencing also captures normal skin's resident alphabeta T cells. Relative to normal scalp, lesional scalp, especially alopecia totalis/universalis, showed higher clonality.

As the sequencing template, cDNA was produced by extracting RNA and reverse transcribing it. Using immunoSEQ multiplex PCR, the repertoire was profiled, and TCRdb retains in-frame clones only, with some absent. The sample includes more than 95,000 clones, about 50% of them seen just once. To note about this clone: The antigen is unknown.

The chain combines TRBV27 with TRBJ2-3, with D possibly being TRBD1 (6 bases). Sequenced sample: NKG2D-low CD8+ T cells sorted from blood. The receptor's source is a human donor with alopecia areata. CDR3: CASRDTTDTQYF. In DNA form, the CDR3 reads TGTGCCAGCCGGGACACCACAGATACGCAGTATTTT.